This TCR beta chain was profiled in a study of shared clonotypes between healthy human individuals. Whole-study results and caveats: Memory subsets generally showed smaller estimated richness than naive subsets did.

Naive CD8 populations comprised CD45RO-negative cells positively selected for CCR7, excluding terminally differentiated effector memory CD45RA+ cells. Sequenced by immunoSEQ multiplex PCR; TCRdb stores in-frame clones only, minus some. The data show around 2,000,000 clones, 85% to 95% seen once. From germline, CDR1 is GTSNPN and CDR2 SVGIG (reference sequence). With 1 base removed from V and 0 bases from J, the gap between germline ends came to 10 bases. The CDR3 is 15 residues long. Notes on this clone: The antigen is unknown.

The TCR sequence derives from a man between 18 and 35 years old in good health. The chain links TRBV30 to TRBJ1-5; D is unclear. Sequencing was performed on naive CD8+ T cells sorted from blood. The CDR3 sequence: CAWSEGGHSNQPQHF. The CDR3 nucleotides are TGTGCCTGGAGTGAGGGAGGTCATAGCAATCAGCCCCAGCATTTT.